This TCR beta chain was recorded in a study of cytomegalovirus exposure and HLA in healthy donors. This PCR relied on a set of 60 Vbeta primers and 13 Jbeta primers. Some clones are missing from TCRdb's copy, which holds only in-frame ones; the method was immunoSEQ multiplex PCR. This sample contains some 150,000 clones. Sequencing input: PBMCs. This receptor was taken from a woman between 18 and 30 years old in good health and CMV-seronegative.

The CDR3 reads CASRLLADNEQFF. Written as DNA, the CDR3 is TGTGCCAGCAGGTTACTAGCGGACAATGAGCAGTTCTTC. V and J are TRBV2 and TRBJ2-1; 8 bases map to TRBD2. Germline CDR1 SNHLY, CDR2 FYNNEI. This CDR3 comprises 13 residues. Trimming at V came to 6 bases and at J to 5 bases, leaving 3 bases not matched to a gene.